What follows are 20 T cell receptor beta chains derived from one specimen sequenced in a study of blood T cell repertoires in COVID-19. The data were produced by immunoSEQ multiplex PCR, yet TCRdb's version contains in-frame clones alone and is incomplete. In the table there are roughly 150,000 clones, 80% to 90% of which are singletons. Material for sequencing was peripheral blood. Receptors were obtained from an older woman who had recovered from COVID-19.

This clone has only one observation. The genes are TRBV30 and TRBJ1-3, with a possible D match to TRBD1 (5 bases). Germline CDR1 is GTSNPN and CDR2 is SVGIG (reference sequence). With 0 bases removed from V and 0 bases from J, the gap between germline ends came to 9 bases. The CDR3 extends over 15 amino acids. For the CDR3, the DNA is TGTGCCTGGAGTGTAACAGGCCTCTCTGGAAACACCATATATTTT. It encodes CAWSVTGLSGNTIYF.

This chain uses TRBV19 with TRBJ1-5, with a weak D call TRBD1 (5 bases). Germline V CDR1 and CDR2: LNHDA, SQIVND (reference sequence). Between the trimmed V and J ends, which lost 7 bases and 11 bases, there was a span of 15 bases. The CDR3 sequence is 12 residues long. In DNA, the CDR3 is TGTGCCAGTACCTACGGAGAAGGGGCCCAGCATTTT. Translating it yields CASTYGEGAQHF. Full variable domain (outside the CDR3, taken from reference TRBV19 and TRBJ1-5): DGGITQSPKYLFRKEGQNVTLSCEQNLNHDAMYWYRQDPGQGLRLIYYSQIVNDFQKGDIAEGYSVSREKKESFPLTVTSAQKNPTAFYLCASTYGEGAQHFGDGTRLSIL.

The CDR3 sequence is CASTPGGLVSYTF. As DNA, the CDR3 is TGTGCCAGTACCCCGGGTGGTCTGGTGAGCTACACCTTC. The rearrangement links TRBV19 to TRBJ1-2; D remains unclear. The V and J ends lost 7 bases and 9 bases respectively, with 18 bases between them. Germline lookup yields CDR1 LNHDA and CDR2 SQIVND (reference sequence). The CDR3 is 13 amino acids.

This CDR3 is CASTKWAGPQYGYTF. CDR3 nucleotide sequence: TGTGCCAGCACCAAATGGGCAGGGCCCCAGTATGGCTACACCTTC. The chain employs TRBV9 and TRBJ1-2; D might be TRBD1 (5 bases). Germline V gives CDR1 SGDLS, CDR2 YYNGEE. The CDR3 spans 15 residues. V lost 6 bases and J lost 5, with 20 bases in between.

The chain couples TRBV28 to TRBJ2-5, with 7 bases aligning to TRBD2. The ends lost 2 bases at V and 5 bases at J; junction bases unmatched: 11. The CDR3 totals 16 residues. CDR1 is MDHEN and CDR2 is SYDVKM in the germline V gene. CDR3: CASSLPLGGGEETQYF. CDR3 coding DNA: TGTGCCAGCAGTTTACCTCTTGGGGGAGGGGAGGAGACCCAGTACTTC.

The J gene is TRBJ1-2, the V gene TRBV3-1 (or the pseudogene TRBV3-2); D unclear. The CDR3 spans 14 residues. In germline, CDR1 is LGHDT, CDR2 YNNKEL (reference sequence). Deletions cut 4 bases from V and 0 bases from J, with 9 bases between. CDR3 protein: CASSPQETNYGYTF. CDR3 bases: TGTGCCAGCAGCCCCCAAGAGACTAACTATGGCTACACCTTC.

The J gene is TRBJ2-1, the V gene TRBV5-1; TRBD2 matches 8 bases. The V segment lost 5 bases and the J segment 2 bases; nucleotides outside the gene matches: 6. Germline CDR1 SGHRS, CDR2 YFSETQ. This CDR3 contains 15 residues. The CDR3 nucleotides are TGCGCCAGCAGGGGGGGTAGCGGGGCCTACAATGAGCAGTTCTTC. Its translation is CASRGGSGAYNEQFF.

The chain recombines TRBV30 with TRBJ1-1, with 10 bases matching TRBD1. Germline lookup yields CDR1 GTSNPN and CDR2 SVGIG (reference sequence). This CDR3 is built from 15 residues. Germline trimming cut 3 bases from V and 4 bases from J; bases unmatched to any gene: 8. This chain's CDR3 is CAWSMTGGFGTEAFF. In DNA form, the CDR3 reads TGTGCCTGGAGCATGACAGGGGGCTTTGGCACTGAAGCTTTCTTT.

In its sample, this clone was seen once. The chain carries TRBV19 and TRBJ1-2; D is ambiguous. V shed 4 bases and J shed 7 bases, with 13 bases lying between them. The CDR3 is 13 residues long. Germline V lookup: CDR1 LNHDA, CDR2 SQIVND (reference sequence). The CDR3 loop is CASSTQGSGGYTF. In nucleotides, the CDR3 is TGTGCCAGTAGTACACAAGGGAGCGGTGGCTACACCTTC.

This clone was counted only a few times. The V call is TRBV11-3, the J call TRBJ2-3, with D possibly being TRBD1 (6 bases). CDR1 and CDR2 (germline): SGHNT, YENEEA. With 5 bases removed from V and 2 bases from J, the gap between germline ends came to 8 bases. The CDR3 extends over 13 amino acids. In DNA, the CDR3 is TGTGCCAGCAGCGCAGGGGACACAGATACGCAGTATTTT. This sequence encodes CASSAGDTDTQYF.

This clone showed up just a few times. This chain links TRBV3-1 (or the pseudogene TRBV3-2) with TRBJ2-7; TRBD1 aligns across 7 bases. The V gene's germline CDR1 is LGHDT and CDR2 YNNKEL (reference sequence). The CDR3 length is 15 residues. V shed 4 bases, J shed 0 bases, and the junction held 6 bases outside the gene matches. Here the CDR3 reads CASSPTGTASYEQYF. DNA of the CDR3: TGTGCCAGCAGCCCAACCGGGACAGCCTCCTACGAGCAGTACTTC.

This sequence joins TRBV5-1 and TRBJ2-1, with D uncertain. This CDR3 is built from 15 residues. The germline gives CDR1 SGHRS, CDR2 YFSETQ. Deletions cut 1 base from V and 8 bases from J, with 16 bases between. CDR3 bases: TGCGCCAGCAGCTTGACAGTAGGTATGGGCCATGAGCAGTTCTTC. This translates into CASSLTVGMGHEQFF.

The chain combines TRBV27 with TRBJ1-2; D gene ambiguous. Germline assignment: CDR1 MNHEY and CDR2 SMNVEV (reference sequence). The length of the CDR3 is 13 residues. The V end was cut by 2 bases, the J end by 8 bases, with 12 bases between. CDR3 sequence reads: CASSLETGSGYTF. The CDR3, as DNA: TGTGCCAGCAGTTTAGAGACGGGGTCGGGCTACACCTTC.

To note about this clone: This same CDR3 is encoded by further DNA sequences in the sample. The chain links TRBV5-1 to TRBJ2-5, with D perhaps TRBD1 (6 bases). V shed 0 bases and J shed 2 bases, with 11 bases lying between them. Germline V gene sequence: CDR1 SGHRS, CDR2 YFSETQ. The CDR3 runs to 15 residues. The CDR3 DNA is TGCGCCAGCAGCTTGGACAGGGTTGGGCAAGAGACCCAGTACTTC. Protein sequence: CASSLDRVGQETQYF.

This chain links TRBV9 with TRBJ2-7; 9 bases line up with TRBD1. The CDR3 is 16 amino acids. Germline lookup yields CDR1 SGDLS and CDR2 YYNGEE. Unmatched junction bases numbered 9, after V lost 0 bases and J lost 5 bases. CDR3 sequence: CASSVVGGQGVHEQYF. CDR3 in DNA: TGTGCCAGCAGCGTAGTAGGGGGACAGGGAGTCCACGAGCAGTACTTC. The whole variable domain, filled in from reference TRBV9 and TRBJ2-7, reads DSGVTQTPKHLITATGQRVTLRCSPRSGDLSVYWYQQSLDQGLQFLIQYYNGEERAKGNILERFSAQQFPDLHSELNLSSLELGDSALYFCASSVVGGQGVHEQYFGPGTRLTVT.

The chain couples TRBV5-1 to TRBJ2-7; TRBD2 might be the D (5 bases). Per germline, CDR1 SGHRS and CDR2 YFSETQ. V was shortened by 3 bases and J by 5 bases, with 12 bases between the two germline ends. CDR3 length equals 13 residues. The DNA of the CDR3 is TGCGCCAGCAGCTCCCAAATGGAGGACGAGCAGTACTTC. It is translated as CASSSQMEDEQYF.

This chain uses TRBV9 with TRBJ2-1; D is perhaps TRBD2 (6 bases). The germline gives CDR1 SGDLS, CDR2 YYNGEE. The CDR3 is 12 residues long. V gave up 4 bases and J gave up 15 bases, with 17 bases separating them. The CDR3, as DNA: TGTGCCAGCAGCTCCCGGGACTCCAGGCGGTTCTTC. Its protein is CASSSRDSRRFF.

V and J are TRBV5-6 and TRBJ1-6, with D unclear. Trimming shortened V by 0 bases and J by 13 bases, and 8 bases separated the two germline ends. Germline CDR1 reads SGHDT; CDR2 reads YYEEEE. The CDR3 has 12 residues. CDR3 nucleotide sequence: TGTGCCAGCAGCTTGGCCTCGTTGCCCCTCCACTTT. It codes for CASSLASLPLHF.

The chain couples TRBV7-3 to TRBJ1-2; 8 bases are shared with TRBD1. Germline CDR1 is SGHTA and CDR2 is FQGTGA. V dropped 4 bases and J dropped 6; count of bases not matched to a gene: 7. This CDR3 comprises 14 residues. The CDR3 loop is CASSSGQGEDGYTF. The CDR3 DNA sequence: TGTGCCAGCAGCTCAGGACAGGGAGAGGATGGCTACACCTTC.

The gene calls are TRBV6-1 and TRBJ2-3; 16 bases map to TRBD2. Germline values: CDR1 MNHNS, CDR2 SASEGT. The V gene end was trimmed by 3 bases and the J gene end by 6 bases; junction bases not matched to a gene: 0. This CDR3 contains 15 residues. DNA of the CDR3: TGTGCCAGCAGTGAGGGACTAGCGGGGGGGGATACGCAGTATTTT. Translating it yields CASSEGLAGGDTQYF.